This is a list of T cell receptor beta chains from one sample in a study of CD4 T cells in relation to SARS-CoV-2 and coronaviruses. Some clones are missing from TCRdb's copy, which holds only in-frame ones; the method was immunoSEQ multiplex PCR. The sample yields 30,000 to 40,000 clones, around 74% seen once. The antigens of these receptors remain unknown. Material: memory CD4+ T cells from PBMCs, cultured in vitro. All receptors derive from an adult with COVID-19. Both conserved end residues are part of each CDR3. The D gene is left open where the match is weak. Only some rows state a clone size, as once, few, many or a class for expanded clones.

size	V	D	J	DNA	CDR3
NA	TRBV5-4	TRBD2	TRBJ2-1	TGTGCCAGCAGCTTGTTTGTTAGCGGGAACGATGAGCAGTTCTTC	CASSLFVSGNDEQFF
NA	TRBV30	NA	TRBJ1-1	TGTGCCTGGAGTGTACGGCCGGGTTCTGAAGCTTTCTTT	CAWSVRPGSEAFF
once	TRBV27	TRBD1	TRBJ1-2	TGTGCCAGCAGCAAACTTGACAGGGGCAGTAATGGCTACACCTTC	CASSKLDRGSNGYTF
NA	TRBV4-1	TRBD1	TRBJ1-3	TGCGCCAGCAGCCAACCGGACAGGGAAGGTAACACCATATATTTT	CASSQPDREGNTIYF
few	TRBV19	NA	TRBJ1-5	TGTGCCAGTAGTTCGAACACGGACTTGCGAAATCAGCCCCAGCATTTT	CASSSNTDLRNQPQHF
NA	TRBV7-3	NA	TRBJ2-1	TGTGCCAGCAGCTTAAAGGCGTCTGAGCAGTTCTTC	CASSLKASEQFF
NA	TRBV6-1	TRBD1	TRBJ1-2	TGTGCCAGCAGTGAGGGGGACAGGGTACAAGCTAACTATGGCTACACCTTC	CASSEGDRVQANYGYTF
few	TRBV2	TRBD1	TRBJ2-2	TGTGCCAGCAAAGGACAGGTTCTCACCGGGGAGCTGTTTTTT	CASKGQVLTGELFF
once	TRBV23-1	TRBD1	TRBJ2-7	TGCGCCAGCAGCATACCCGGGACAGGTTTCCTACTGACCTACGAGCAGTACTTC	CASSIPGTGFLLTYEQYF
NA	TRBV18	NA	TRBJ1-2	TGTGCCAGCTCACGGGAGGGGTACAACTATGGCTACACCTTC	CASSREGYNYGYTF
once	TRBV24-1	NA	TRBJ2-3	TGTGCCACCAGTGATTTGCTCGGCACAGATACGCAGTATTTT	CATSDLLGTDTQYF
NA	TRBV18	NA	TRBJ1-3	TGTGCCAGCTCAGGCGGTTTGGCAGGGGCATCTGGAAACACCATATATTTT	CASSGGLAGASGNTIYF
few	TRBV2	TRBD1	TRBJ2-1	TGTGCCAGCAGTAGGGGACAGGGCTCCTACAATGAGCAGTTCTTC	CASSRGQGSYNEQFF
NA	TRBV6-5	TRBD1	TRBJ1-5	TGTGCCAGCAGGCAACAGGGGCCTTCGAATCAGCCCCAGCATTTT	CASRQQGPSNQPQHF
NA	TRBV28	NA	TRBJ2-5	TGTGCCAGCAGTTTCTGGCAGGGGGGGGAGACCCAGTACTTC	CASSFWQGGETQYF
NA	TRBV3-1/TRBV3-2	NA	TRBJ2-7	TGTGCCAGCAGCCAAGGAGTAGGGCGACACTACGAGCAGTACTTC	CASSQGVGRHYEQYF
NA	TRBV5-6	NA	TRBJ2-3	TGTGCCAGCAGCTCCACGACAGCTAGCACAGATACGCAGTATTTT	CASSSTTASTDTQYF
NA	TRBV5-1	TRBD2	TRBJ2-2	TGCGCCAGCAGCTTTAGGGGACTAGCGGGGCAGGCACGCGGGGAGCTGTTTTTT	CASSFRGLAGQARGELFF
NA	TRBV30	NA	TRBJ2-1	TGTGCCTGGAGTGTCCTAGGGAATGAGCAGTTCTTC	CAWSVLGNEQFF
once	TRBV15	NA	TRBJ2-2	TGTGCCACCAGCAGGAAAAGACTTAACACCGGGGAGCTGTTTTTT	CATSRKRLNTGELFF
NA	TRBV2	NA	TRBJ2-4	TGTGCCAGCTCCAAAGAGGGGTCTGTAACCAAAAACATTCAGTACTTC	CASSKEGSVTKNIQYF
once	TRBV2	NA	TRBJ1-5	TGTGCCAGCAGTGCGGGGCAGCTCAGGAATCAGCCCCAGCATTTT	CASSAGQLRNQPQHF
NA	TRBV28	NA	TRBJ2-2	TGTGCCAGCAGGGAGGCCGGGACCGGGGAGCTGTTTTTT	CASREAGTGELFF
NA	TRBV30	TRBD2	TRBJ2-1	TGTGCCTGGAGGACCGGGACTAGCGGAGTCAATGAGCAGTTCTTC	CAWRTGTSGVNEQFF
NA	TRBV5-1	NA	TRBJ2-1	TGCGCCAGCAGCTTAGGGGGCTCCTACAATGAGCAGTTCTTC	CASSLGGSYNEQFF